The clone carrying this T cell receptor (beta chain) was recorded at least ten times. What it recognizes is unknown. The data are from a study of early T cells in non-severe SARS-CoV-2 infection. Broader study findings: VDJdb matches were skewed toward anti-spike CD8 T cell responses.

V lost 0 bases and J lost 5; bases outside the gene matches: 9. The CDR3 extends over 16 amino acids. CDR1 is MNHEY, CDR2 SVGAGI, per germline. Unique molecular identifiers (one per individual cDNA molecule) were attached. TCRdb itself ran the 5' RACE reads through MiXCR, one entry per CDR3 protein. The sample includes some 38,000 distinct CDR3 sequences, around 5.8% seen only once; the top ten take 4.4%. Sequencing was performed on whole blood, taken at baseline. This chain uses TRBV6-5 with TRBJ1-1; TRBD1 agrees at 7 bases. This receptor was identified in an adult who was a healthcare worker with PCR-confirmed SARS-CoV-2 infection or an uninfected control (not recorded which). This CDR3 is CASSYSGRGIGTEAFF. CDR3 nucleotide sequence: TGTGCCAGCAGTTACTCGGGCAGGGGGATCGGAACTGAAGCTTTCTTT.